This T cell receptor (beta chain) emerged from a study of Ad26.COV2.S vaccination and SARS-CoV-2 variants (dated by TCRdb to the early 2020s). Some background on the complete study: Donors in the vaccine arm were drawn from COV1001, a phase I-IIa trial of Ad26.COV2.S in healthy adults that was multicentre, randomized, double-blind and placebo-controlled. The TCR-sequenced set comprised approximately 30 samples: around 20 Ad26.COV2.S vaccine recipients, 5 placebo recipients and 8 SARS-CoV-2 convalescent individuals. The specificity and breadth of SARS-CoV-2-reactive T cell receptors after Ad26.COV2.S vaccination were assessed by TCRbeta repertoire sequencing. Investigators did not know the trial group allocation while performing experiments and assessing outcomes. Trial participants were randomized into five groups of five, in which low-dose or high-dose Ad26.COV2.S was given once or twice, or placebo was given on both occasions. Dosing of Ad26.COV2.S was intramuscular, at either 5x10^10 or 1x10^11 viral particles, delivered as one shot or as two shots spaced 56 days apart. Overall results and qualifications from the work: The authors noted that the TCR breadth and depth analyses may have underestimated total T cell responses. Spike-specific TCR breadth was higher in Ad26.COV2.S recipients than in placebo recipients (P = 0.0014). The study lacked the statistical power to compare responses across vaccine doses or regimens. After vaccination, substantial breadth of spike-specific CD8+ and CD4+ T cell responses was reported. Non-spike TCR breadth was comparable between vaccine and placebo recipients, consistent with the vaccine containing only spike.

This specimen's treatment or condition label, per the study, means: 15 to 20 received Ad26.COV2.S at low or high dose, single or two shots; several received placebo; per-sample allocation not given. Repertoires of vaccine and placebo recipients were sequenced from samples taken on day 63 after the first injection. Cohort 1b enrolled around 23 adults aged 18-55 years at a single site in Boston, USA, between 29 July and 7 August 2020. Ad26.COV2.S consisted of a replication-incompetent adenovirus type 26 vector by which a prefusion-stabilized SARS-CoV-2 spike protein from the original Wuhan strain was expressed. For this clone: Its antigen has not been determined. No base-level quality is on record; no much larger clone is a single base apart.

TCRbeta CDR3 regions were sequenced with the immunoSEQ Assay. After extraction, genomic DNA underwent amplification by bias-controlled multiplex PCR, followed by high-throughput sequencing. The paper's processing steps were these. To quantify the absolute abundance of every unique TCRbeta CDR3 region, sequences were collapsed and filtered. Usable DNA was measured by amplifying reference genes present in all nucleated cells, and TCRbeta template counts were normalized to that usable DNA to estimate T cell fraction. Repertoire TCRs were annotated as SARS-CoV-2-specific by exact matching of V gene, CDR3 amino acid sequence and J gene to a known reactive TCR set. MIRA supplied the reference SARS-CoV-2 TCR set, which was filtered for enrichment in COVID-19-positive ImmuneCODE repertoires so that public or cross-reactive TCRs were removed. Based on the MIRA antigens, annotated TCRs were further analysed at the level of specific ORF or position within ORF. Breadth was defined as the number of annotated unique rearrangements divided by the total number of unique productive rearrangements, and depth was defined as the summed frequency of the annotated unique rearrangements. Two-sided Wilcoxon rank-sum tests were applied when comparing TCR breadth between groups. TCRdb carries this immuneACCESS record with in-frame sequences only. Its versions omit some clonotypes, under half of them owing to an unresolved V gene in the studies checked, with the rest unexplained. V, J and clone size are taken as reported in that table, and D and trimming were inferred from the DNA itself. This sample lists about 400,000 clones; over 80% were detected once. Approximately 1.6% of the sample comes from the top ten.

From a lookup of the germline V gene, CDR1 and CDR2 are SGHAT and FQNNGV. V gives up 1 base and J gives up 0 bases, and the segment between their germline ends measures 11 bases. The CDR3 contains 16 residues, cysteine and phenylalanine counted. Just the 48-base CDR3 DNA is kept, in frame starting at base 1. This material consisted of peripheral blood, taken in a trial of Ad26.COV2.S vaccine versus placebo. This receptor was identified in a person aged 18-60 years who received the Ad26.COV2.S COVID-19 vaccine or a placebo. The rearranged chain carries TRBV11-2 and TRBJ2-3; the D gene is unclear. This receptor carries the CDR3 CASSLVPLSSTDTQYF. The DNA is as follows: TGTGCCAGCAGCTTAGTTCCCCTGTCTAGCACAGATACGCAGTATTTT.